This paragraph covers one T cell receptor (beta chain) sequence. With V trimmed by 1 base and J by 6 bases, 2 bases remained unmatched. The CDR3 is 15 amino acids. Per the germline V gene, CDR1 is SGHTA and CDR2 is FQGNSA. This record belongs to a study of CD8 T cells in acute hepatitis C reinfection. Libraries were prepared by immunoSEQ multiplex PCR; TCRdb keeps only in-frame clonotypes and omits some of them. Among some 38,000 clones listed, 87% were seen once. Sample time point: naive CD8 control sorted from an acute-time-point sample. The V and J genes are TRBV7-2 and TRBJ2-7; 14 bases agree with TRBD2. This TCR was recovered from a man aged 25 to 45 with chronic hepatitis C. The sequenced material came from naive CD8+ T cells from PBMCs. CDR3 sequence reads: CASSLVTSGRGEQYF. The CDR3 coding sequence is TGTGCCAGCAGCTTAGTGACTAGCGGGAGGGGCGAGCAGTACTTC.